This TCR beta chain is drawn from a study of somatic mutations in cytotoxic T cells in rheumatoid arthritis. Study context: It was right after diagnosis, before any treatment, that patient blood (more than 26 ml EDTA) was drawn.

Clones were read by immunoSEQ multiplex PCR, and TCRdb kept only the in-frame ones, dropping some. The sample yields 6,300 or so clones, about 72% seen once. The table lists this clone with a few counts. Its antigen is unidentified. This CDR3 has 14 amino acids. Germline V gene sequence: CDR1 SEHNR, CDR2 FQNEAQ (reference sequence). The V gene lost 0 bases and the J gene lost 9 bases, with 12 bases spanning the gap. Study-wide results and limits: Measurement of CD8+ T-cell clonality revealed no significant difference between rheumatoid arthritis patients and age-matched healthy controls. Rheumatoid arthritis patients showed slight TRBV07 underrepresentation, unadjusted for multiple comparisons.

The V call is TRBV7-9, the J call TRBJ2-1; no reliable D call. This sample comprised CD8+ T cells sorted from blood, obtained at a follow-up visit. This TCR was recovered from a woman aged 70-85 years with rheumatoid arthritis. The CDR3 sequence is CASSLAGAHGEQFF. CDR3 bases: TGTGCCAGCAGCTTAGCTGGCGCCCACGGTGAGCAGTTCTTC.